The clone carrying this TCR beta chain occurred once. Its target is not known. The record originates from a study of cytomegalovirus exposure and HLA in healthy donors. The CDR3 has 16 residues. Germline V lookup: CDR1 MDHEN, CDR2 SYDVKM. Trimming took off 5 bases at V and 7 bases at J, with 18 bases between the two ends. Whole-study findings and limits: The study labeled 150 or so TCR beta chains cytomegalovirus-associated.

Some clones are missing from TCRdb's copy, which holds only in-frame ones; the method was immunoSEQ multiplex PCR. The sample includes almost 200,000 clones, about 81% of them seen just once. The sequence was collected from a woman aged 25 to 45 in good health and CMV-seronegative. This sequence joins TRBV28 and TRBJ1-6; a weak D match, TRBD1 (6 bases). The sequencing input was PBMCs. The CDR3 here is CASSQTGNLRNSPLHF. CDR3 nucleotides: TGTGCCAGCAGTCAAACAGGGAATTTAAGGAATTCACCCCTCCACTTT. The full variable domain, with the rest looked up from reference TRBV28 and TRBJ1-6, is DVKVTQSSRYLVKRTGEKVFLECVQDMDHENMFWYRQDPGLGLRLIYFSYDVKMKEKGDIPEGYSVSREKKERFSLILESASTNQTSMYLCASSQTGNLRNSPLHFGNGTRLTVT.